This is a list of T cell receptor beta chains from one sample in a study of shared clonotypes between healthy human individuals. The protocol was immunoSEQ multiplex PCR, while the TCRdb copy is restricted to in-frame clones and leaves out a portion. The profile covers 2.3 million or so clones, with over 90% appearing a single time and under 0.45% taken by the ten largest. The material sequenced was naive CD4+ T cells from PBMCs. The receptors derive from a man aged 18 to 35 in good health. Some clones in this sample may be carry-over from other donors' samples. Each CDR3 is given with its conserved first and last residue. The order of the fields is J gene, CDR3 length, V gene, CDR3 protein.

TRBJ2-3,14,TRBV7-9,CASRTLFSTDTQYF
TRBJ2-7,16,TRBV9,CASSIRGLAGESEQYF
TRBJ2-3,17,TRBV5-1,CASSSTSGNYPTDTQYF
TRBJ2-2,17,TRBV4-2,CASSQGTSGSYTGELFF
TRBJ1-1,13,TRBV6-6,CASSLGRNTEAFF
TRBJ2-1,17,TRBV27,CASSPWTGYTPPNEQFF
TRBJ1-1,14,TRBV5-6,CASSLIGENTEAFF
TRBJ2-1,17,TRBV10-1,CASSEWAASGRTNEQFF
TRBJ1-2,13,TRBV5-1,CASSPGTLYGYTF
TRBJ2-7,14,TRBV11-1,CASSLGGASYEQYF
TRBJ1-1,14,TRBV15,CATSPRGTGTEAFF
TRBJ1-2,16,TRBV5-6,CASSPDSGARGYGYTF
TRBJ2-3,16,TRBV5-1,CASSLGLAGVADTQYF
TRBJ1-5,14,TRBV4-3,CASSQDSRGQPQHF
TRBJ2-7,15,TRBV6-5,CASSYSRGPPYEQYF
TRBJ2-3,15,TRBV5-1,CASSLANRITDTQYF
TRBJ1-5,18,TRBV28,CASTLIQAGFHSNQPQHF
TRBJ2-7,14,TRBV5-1,CASSWEIMSYEQYF
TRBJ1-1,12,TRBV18,CASSRKGTEAFF
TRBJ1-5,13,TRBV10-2,CASSEWGNQPQHF
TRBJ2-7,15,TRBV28,CASSFDRVKSYEQYF
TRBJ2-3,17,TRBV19,CASSPGTGPPSTDTQYF
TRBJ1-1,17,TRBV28,CASRGGDSNRRNTEAFF
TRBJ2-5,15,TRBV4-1,CASSQERTDQDTQYF
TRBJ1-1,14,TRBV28,CASSYLQNQLEAFF
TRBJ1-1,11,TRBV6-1,CASSVARGAFF
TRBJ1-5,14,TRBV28,CASRTAGGNQPQHF
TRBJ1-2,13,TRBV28,CASRGGQPYGYTF
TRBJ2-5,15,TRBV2,CASSDRGWYQETQYF
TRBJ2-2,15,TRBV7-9,CASSLGQSDTGELFF
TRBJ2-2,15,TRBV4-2,CASSLRQGKEGELFF
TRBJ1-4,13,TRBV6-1,CASIRQGGEKLFF
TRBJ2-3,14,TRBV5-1,CASSSRIQGDTQYF
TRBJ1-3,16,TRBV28,CASSYSGGARGNTIYF
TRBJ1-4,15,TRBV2,CASVNRERDGEKLFF
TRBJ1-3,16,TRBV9,CASSVGSGGSGNTIYF
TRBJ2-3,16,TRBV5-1,CASSRRLAGGTDTQYF
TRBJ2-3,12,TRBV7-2,CASGHYTDTQYF
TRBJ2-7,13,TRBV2,CASSEEQGDEQYF
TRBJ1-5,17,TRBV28,CASSNLAGPNSNQPQHF
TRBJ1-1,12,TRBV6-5,CASSYGQGEAFF
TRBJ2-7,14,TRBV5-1,CASSRRDGTYEQYF
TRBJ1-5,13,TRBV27,CASSLTVNQPQHF
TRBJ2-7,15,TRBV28,CASSLNRGLRVEQYF
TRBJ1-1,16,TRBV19,CASSTRQVIGITEAFF
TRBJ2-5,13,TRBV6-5,CASRSPQGGTQYF
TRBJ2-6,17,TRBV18,CASSYGGSFSGANVLTF
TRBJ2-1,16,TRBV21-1,CASITLAGAPYNEQFF
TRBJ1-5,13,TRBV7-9,CASSFGTGQPQHF
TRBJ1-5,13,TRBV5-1,CASSLGEGQPQHF
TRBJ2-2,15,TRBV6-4,CASSDSSGSTGELFF
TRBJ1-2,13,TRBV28,CASQTGLGVGYTF
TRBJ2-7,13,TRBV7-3,CASSPGRQAGQYF
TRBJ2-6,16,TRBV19,CASSINSDSGANVLTF
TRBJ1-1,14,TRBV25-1,CASSVGFVNTEAFF
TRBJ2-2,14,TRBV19,CASRAQMNTGELFF
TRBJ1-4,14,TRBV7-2,CASSLRRTNEKLFF
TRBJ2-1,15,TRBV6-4,CASSVDRGNYNEQFF
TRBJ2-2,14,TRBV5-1,CASSLGPNTGELFF